The source of this T cell receptor beta chain is a study of neurological immune-mediated disorders. The study's findings and limits: No CDR3 amino acid sequences were shared by expanded clones across subjects, suggesting private repertoires in all groups.

Noted time point: longitudinal time-point 1 (baseline). Unmatched junction bases numbered 4, after V lost 4 bases and J lost 4 bases. The CDR3 extends over 15 amino acids. It was by 5'RACE with 10-nucleotide random UMIs that the cDNA was made. TCRdb re-derived calls from the 5' RACE reads in MiXCR, one entry per CDR3 protein. The sample yields 60,000 to 90,000 distinct CDR3 sequences, roughly 10% seen once. This clonotype was counted ten times or more. No antigen is known for it. Sequencing used PBMCs. This sequence joins TRBV12-3 or TRBV12-4 and TRBJ2-5; 12 bases are a match to TRBD1. The source is a man aged 25 to 45 in good health. The CDR3 DNA reads TGTGCCAGCAGTTGGGACAGGGGGCTCCGAGAGACCCAGTACTTC. Its protein is CASSWDRGLRETQYF.